A selection of T cell receptor beta chains follows, all from one sample in a study of blood T cell repertoires in COVID-19. Sequencing was performed with immunoSEQ multiplex PCR; in TCRdb, only in-frame clones are kept and a portion is missing. The data hold more than 250,000 clones, with approximately 85% observed a single time. The sequenced sample consisted of PBMCs or T cells enriched from blood (not recorded which). Receptor source: a man aged 30-40 years who had recovered from COVID-19. Both conserved end residues are part of each CDR3.

CDR3 protein	V gene	J gene
CTSATGGPRDTQYF	TRBV10-2	TRBJ2-3
CASSLADRGINTIYF	TRBV5-5	TRBJ1-3
CASSSTSGGADTQYF	TRBV7-9	TRBJ2-3
CASSFLGLAKGYTF	TRBV27	TRBJ1-2
CASSLLAGDTDTQYF	TRBV5-6	TRBJ2-3
CAWTDRGYFSSSYNSPLHF	TRBV30	TRBJ1-6
CASSLAGQGTDTQYF	TRBV5-1	TRBJ2-3
CASRRGLQETQYF	TRBV2	TRBJ2-5
CSASISGSEKLFF	TRBV20-1	TRBJ1-4
CASSLSGQEANYGYTF	TRBV7-9	TRBJ1-2
CASSLGGGTGELFF	TRBV7-2	TRBJ2-2
CASSKYPDRDNSNQPQHF	TRBV21-1	TRBJ1-5
CASSFSRDTNQFSGNTIYF	TRBV5-4	TRBJ1-3
CASTTWGQSSYEQYF	TRBV6-5	TRBJ2-7
CASSPESGDQPQHF	TRBV18	TRBJ1-5
CASSLATGGDGYTF	TRBV5-1	TRBJ1-2
CATSDLMSTQPQHF	TRBV24-1	TRBJ1-5